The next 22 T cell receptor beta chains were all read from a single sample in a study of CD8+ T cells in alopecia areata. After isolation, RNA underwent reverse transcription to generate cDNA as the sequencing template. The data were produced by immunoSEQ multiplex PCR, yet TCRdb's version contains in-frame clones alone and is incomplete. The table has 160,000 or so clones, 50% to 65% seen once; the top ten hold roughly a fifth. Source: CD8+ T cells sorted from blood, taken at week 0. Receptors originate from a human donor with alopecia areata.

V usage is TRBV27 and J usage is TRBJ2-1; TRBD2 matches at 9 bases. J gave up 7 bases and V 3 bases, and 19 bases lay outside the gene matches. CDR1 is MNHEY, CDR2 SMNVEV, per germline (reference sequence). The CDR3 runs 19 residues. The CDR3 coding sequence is TGTGCCAGCAGTTTGAGAGGACCCCGCAGCGGGGGGCCGAAGAATGAGCAGTTCTTC. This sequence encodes CASSLRGPRSGGPKNEQFF.

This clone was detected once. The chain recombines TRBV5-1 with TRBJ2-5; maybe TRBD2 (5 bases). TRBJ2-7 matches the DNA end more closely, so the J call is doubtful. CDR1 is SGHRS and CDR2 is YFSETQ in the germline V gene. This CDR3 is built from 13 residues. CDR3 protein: CASSLPGGLEQYF. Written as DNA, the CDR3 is TGCGCCAGCAGCCTCCCCGGCGGACTCGAGCAGTACTTC.

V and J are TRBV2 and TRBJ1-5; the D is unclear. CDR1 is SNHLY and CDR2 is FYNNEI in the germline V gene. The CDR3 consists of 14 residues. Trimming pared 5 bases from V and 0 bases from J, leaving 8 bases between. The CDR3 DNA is TGTGCCAGCAGTTTAAAAAATAGCAATCAGCCCCAGCATTTT. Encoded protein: CASSLKNSNQPQHF.

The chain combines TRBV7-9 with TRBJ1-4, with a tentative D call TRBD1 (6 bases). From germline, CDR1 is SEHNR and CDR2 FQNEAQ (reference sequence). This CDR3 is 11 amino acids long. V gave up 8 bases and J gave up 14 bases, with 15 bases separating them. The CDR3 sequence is CASAAEGGLFF. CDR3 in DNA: TGTGCCAGCGCTGCTGAGGGGGGGCTGTTTTTT. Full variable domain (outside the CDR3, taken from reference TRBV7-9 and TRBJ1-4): DTGVSQNPRHKITKRGQNVTFRCDPISEHNRLYWYRQTLGQGPEFLTYFQNEAQLEKSRLLSDRFSAERPKGSFSTLEIQRTEQGDSAMYLCASAAEGGLFFGSGTQLSVL.

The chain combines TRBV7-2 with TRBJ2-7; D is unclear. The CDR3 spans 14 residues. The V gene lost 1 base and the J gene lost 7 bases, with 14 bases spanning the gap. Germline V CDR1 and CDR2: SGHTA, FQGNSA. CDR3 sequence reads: CASSLDPTHTEQYF. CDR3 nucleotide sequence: TGTGCCAGCAGCTTAGATCCCACCCACACGGAGCAGTACTTC.

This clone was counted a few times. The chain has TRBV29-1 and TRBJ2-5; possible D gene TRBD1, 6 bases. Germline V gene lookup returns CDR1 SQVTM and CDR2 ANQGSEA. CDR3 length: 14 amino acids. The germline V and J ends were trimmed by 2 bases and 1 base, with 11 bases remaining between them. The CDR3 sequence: CSVEPGQVQETQYF. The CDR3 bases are TGCAGCGTTGAACCGGGACAAGTCCAAGAGACCCAGTACTTC.

The DNA for the CDR3 is TGTGCCAGTTCTGACAGGGGCTCCTACAATGAGCAGTTCTTC. It specifies CASSDRGSYNEQFF. The rearrangement links TRBV19 to TRBJ2-1; 8 bases match TRBD1. The ends lost 8 bases at V and 0 bases at J; junction bases unmatched: 3. The germline CDR1 and CDR2 sequences are LNHDA and SQIVND (reference sequence). The CDR3 contains 14 residues.

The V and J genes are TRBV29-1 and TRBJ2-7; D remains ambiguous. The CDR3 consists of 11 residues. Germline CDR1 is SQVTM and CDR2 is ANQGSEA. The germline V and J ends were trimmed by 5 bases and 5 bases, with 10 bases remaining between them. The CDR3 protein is CSVILGNEQYF. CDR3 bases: TGCAGCGTTATTCTGGGGAACGAGCAGTACTTC.

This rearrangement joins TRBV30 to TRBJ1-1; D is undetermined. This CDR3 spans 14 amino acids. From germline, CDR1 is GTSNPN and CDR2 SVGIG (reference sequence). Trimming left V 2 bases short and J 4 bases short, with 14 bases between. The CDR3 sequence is CAWSKGVGVTEAFF. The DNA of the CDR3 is TGTGCCTGGAGTAAGGGTGTCGGGGTCACTGAAGCTTTCTTT.

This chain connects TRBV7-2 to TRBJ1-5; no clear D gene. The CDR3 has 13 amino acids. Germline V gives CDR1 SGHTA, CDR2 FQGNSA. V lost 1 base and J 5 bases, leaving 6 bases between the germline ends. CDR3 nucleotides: TGTGCCAGCAGCTTAGGTGTCGATCAGCCCCAGCATTTT. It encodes CASSLGVDQPQHF.

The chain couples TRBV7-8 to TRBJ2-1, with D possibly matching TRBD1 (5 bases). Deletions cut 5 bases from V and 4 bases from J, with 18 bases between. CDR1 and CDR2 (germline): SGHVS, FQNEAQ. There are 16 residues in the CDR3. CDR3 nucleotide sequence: TGTGCCAGCAGCCAGGGAATCCAAGACCAATACAATGAGCAGTTCTTC. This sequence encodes CASSQGIQDQYNEQFF. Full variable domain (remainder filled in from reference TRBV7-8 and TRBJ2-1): GAGVSQSPRYKVAKRGQDVALRCDPISGHVSLFWYQQALGQGPEFLTYFQNEAQLDKSGLPSDRFFAERPEGSVSTLKIQRTQQEDSAVYLCASSQGIQDQYNEQFFGPGTRLTVL.

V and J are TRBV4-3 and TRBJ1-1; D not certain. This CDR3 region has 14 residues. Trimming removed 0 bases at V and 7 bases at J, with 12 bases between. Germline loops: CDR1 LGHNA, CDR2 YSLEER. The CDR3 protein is CASSQDRVVNEAFF. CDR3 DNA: TGCGCCAGCAGCCAAGATCGGGTGGTAAATGAAGCTTTCTTT.

CDR3 bases: TGTGCCAGCAGTTTATCTCTTTCGACTAGCGGTAGCACAGATACGCAGTATTTT. It codes for CASSLSLSTSGSTDTQYF. This chain connects TRBV27 to TRBJ2-3; 9 bases are a match to TRBD2. The CDR3 runs to 18 residues. Germline loops: CDR1 MNHEY, CDR2 SMNVEV (reference sequence). After removal of 0 bases from V and 0 bases from J, the junction contained 7 bases not matched to a gene.

The CDR3 bases are TGTGCCACCAGCACCCACCGGGACTACAATGAGCAGTTCTTC. Translating gives CATSTHRDYNEQFF. The chain is built from TRBV15 and TRBJ2-1, with D possibly matching TRBD2 (5 bases). The CDR3 has 14 residues. V gave up 4 bases and J gave up 3 bases, with 10 bases separating them. Germline CDR1 reads LNHNV; CDR2 reads YYDKDF (reference sequence).

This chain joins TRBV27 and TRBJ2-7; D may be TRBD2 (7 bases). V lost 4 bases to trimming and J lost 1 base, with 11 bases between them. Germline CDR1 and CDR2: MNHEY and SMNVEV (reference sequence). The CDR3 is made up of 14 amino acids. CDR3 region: CASSYRGASYEQYF. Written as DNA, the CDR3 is TGTGCCAGCAGTTACCGGGGGGCTTCCTACGAGCAGTACTTC.

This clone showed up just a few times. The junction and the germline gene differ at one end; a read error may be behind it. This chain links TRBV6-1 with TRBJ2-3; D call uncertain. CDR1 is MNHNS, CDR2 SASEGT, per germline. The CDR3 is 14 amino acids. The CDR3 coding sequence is TGTGCCATCAGTGAAGACTCTAGCACAGATACGCAGTATTTT. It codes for CAISEDSSTDTQYF.

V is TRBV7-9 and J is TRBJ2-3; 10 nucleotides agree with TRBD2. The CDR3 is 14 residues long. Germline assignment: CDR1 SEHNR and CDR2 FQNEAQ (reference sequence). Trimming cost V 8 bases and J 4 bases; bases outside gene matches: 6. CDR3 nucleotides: TGTGCCAGCTTCAAAGCGGGGGGGCCAGATACGCAGTATTTT. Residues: CASFKAGGPDTQYF.

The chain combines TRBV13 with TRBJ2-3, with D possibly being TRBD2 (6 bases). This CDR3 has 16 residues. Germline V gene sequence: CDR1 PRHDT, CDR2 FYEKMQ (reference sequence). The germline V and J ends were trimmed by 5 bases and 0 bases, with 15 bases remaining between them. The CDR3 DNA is TGTGCCAGCAGCCCTAGTGGCGGGGAAAGCACAGATACGCAGTATTTT. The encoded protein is CASSPSGGESTDTQYF. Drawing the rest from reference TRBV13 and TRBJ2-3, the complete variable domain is AAGVIQSPRHLIKEKRETATLKCYPIPRHDTVYWYQQGPGQDPQFLISFYEKMQSDKGSIPDRFSAQQFSDYHSELNMSSLELGDSALYFCASSPSGGESTDTQYFGPGTRLTVL.

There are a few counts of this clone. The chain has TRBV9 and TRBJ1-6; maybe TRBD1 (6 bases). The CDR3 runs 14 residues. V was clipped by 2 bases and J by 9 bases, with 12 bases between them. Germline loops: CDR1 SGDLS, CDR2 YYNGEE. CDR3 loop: CASSVGGGPSPLHF. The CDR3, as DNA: TGTGCCAGCAGCGTTGGCGGGGGGCCTTCACCCCTCCACTTT.

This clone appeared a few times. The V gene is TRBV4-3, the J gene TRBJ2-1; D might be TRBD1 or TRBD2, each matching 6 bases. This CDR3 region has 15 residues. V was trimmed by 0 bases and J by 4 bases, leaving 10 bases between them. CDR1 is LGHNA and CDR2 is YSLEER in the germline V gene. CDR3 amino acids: CASSQDGGLYNEQFF. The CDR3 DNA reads TGCGCCAGCAGCCAAGATGGGGGGCTTTACAATGAGCAGTTCTTC.

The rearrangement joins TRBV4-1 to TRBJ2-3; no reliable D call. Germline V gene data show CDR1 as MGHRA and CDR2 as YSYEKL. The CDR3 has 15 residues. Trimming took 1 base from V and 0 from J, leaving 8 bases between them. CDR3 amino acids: CASSQGLGSTDTQYF. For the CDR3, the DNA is TGCGCCAGCAGCCAAGGTTTAGGGAGCACAGATACGCAGTATTTT.

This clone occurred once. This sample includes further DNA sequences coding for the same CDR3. The CDR3 DNA follows: TGTGCCAGCAGTATGACAGTTAACACTGAAGCTTTCTTT. Translation: CASSMTVNTEAFF. The rearrangement uses TRBV27 and TRBJ1-1, with D possibly TRBD1 on 5 matching bases. CDR3 length equals 13 residues. Per germline, CDR1 MNHEY and CDR2 SMNVEV (reference sequence). The germline V and J ends were trimmed by 5 bases and 2 bases, with 9 bases remaining between them.